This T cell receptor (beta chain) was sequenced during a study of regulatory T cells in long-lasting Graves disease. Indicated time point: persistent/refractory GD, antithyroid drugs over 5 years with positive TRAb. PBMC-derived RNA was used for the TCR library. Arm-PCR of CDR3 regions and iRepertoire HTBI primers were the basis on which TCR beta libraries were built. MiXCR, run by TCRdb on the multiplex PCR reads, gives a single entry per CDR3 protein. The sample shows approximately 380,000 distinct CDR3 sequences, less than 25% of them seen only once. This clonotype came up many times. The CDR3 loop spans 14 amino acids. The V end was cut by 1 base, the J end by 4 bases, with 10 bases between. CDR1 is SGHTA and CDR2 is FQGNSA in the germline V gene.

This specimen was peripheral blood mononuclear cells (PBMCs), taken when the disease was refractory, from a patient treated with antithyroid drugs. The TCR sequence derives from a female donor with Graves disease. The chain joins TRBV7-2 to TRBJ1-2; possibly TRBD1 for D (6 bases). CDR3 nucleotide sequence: TGTGCCAGCAGCTTAGACGGACAGCTCTATGGCTACACCTTC. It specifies CASSLDGQLYGYTF.